This T cell receptor (beta chain) came from a study of regulatory T cells in long-lasting Graves disease. V was pared by 5 bases and J by 9 bases, with 14 bases between. The germline V gene encodes CDR1 MNHNS and CDR2 SASEGT. The CDR3 is made up of 13 amino acids. The TCR beta library used iRepertoire HTBI primers with Arm-PCR amplification of CDR3. Original processing methods: Samples jointly harbored fewer than 65 TRBV and about 13 TRBJ segments. MiXCR, run by TCRdb on the multiplex PCR reads, gives a single entry per CDR3 protein. The V and J calls and clone size are TCRdb's, not the authors'. The sample includes 650,000 to 850,000 distinct CDR3 sequences, approximately 29% of them seen just once. About this clonotype: The target antigen is unknown.

General observations from the study: Segments TRBV28, TRBJ1-2 and TRBJ2-5 showed preferential usage in persistent disease. Thyroid tissue went unexamined; only peripheral blood was analyzed.

Indicated time point: persistent/refractory GD, antithyroid drugs over 5 years with positive TRAb. PBMCs provided the RNA from which the TCR library was made. Patients were enrolled at an endocrinology department in Xi'an, China. This sequence originates from a female donor with Graves disease. This sequence joins TRBV6-1 and TRBJ1-5; possible D gene TRBD1, 6 bases. Sequencing was performed on peripheral blood mononuclear cells (PBMCs), taken when the disease was refractory, from a patient treated with antithyroid drugs. The CDR3 here is CASSRQDSMPQHF. CDR3 DNA: TGTGCCAGCAGTCGACAGGATTCGATGCCCCAGCATTTT.